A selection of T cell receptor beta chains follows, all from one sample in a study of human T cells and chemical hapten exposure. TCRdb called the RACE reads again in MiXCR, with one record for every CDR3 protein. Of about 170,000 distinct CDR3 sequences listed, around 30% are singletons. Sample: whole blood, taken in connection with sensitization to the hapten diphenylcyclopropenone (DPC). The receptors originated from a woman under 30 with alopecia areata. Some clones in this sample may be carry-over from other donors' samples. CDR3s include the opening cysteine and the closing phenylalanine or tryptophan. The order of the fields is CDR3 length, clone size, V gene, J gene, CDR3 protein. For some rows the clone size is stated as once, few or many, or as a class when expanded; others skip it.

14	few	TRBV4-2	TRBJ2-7	CASSQDRSVYEQYF
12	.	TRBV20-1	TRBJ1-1	CSARDPQAEAFF
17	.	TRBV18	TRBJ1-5	CASSRDGTEGSNQPQHF
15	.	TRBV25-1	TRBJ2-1	CASREREGGYNEQFF
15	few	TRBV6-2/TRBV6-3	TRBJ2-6	CASSHRQTGANVLTF
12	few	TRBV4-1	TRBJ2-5	CASSRQGETQYF
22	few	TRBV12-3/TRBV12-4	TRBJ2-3	CASSLTSGRSSRGFYSTDTQYF
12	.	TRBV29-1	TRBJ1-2	CSVTASVGGYTF
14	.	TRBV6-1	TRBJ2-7	CASRTEIRTYEQYF
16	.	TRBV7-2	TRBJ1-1	CASSLLFSLMNTEAFF
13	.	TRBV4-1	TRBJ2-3	CASSQGGGVAQYF
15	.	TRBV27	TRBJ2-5	CASSLRTDPSETQYF
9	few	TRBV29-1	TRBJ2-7	CSVGRVAVF
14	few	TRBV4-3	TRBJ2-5	CASSPGRIEETQYF
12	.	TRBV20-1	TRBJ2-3	CSATGGTDTQYF
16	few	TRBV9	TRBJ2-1	CASSGLAGGPGNEQFF
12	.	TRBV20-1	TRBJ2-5	CSADRAGETQYF
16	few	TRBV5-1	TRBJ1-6	CASSYWRSAYNSPLHF
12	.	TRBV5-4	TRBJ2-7	CASSFGRDQQYF
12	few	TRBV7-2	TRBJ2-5	CASSPPKETQYF
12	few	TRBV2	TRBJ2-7	CARGTVAYEQYF
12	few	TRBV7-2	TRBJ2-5	CASSSGRRDQYF
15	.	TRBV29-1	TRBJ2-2	CSVGPGNLNTGELFF
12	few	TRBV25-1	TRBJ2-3	CASNSGTDTQYF
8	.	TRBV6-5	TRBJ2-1	CASSYSIF
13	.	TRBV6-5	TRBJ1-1	CASSSIMGTEAFF
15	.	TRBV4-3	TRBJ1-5	CASSQDSYSNQPQHF
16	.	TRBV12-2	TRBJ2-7	CASRLILRKPSYEQYF
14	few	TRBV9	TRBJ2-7	CASSVAPGGNEQYF
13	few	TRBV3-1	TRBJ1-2	CASSQSPQGGYTF